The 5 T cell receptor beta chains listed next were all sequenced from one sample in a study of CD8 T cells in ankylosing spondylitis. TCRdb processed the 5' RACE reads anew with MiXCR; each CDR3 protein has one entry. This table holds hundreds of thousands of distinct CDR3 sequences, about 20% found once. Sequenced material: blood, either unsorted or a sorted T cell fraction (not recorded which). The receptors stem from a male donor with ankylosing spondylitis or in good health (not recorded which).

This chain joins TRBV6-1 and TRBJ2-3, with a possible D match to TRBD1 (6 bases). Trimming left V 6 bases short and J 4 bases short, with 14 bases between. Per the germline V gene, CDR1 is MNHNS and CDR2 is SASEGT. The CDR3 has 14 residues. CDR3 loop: CASRTGSGADTQYF. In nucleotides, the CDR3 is TGTGCCAGCAGAACAGGGTCAGGAGCAGATACGCAGTATTTT.

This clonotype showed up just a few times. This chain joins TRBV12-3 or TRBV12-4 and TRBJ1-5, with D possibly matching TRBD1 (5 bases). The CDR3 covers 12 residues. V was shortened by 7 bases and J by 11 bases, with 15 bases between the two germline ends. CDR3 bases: TGTGCCAGCACCACCAATCGGGGCTCCCAGCATTTT. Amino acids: CASTTNRGSQHF.

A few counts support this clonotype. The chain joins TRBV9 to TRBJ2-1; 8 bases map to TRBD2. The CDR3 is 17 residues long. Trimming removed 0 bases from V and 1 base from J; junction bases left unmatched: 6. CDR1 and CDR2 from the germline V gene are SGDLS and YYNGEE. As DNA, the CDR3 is TGTGCCAGCAGCGTAGGATCGGGGGGGGGGTCCTACAATGAGCAGTTCTTC. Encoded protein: CASSVGSGGGSYNEQFF.

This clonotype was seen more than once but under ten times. The DNA of the CDR3 is TGTGCCAGCAGCAAAATACCATGGCAGGGGACCCCCACAGATACGCAGTATTTT. This gives the protein CASSKIPWQGTPTDTQYF. This rearrangement joins TRBV21-1 to TRBJ2-3; the table gives TRBD1 as D, unverified against the DNA. TRBV21-1 corresponds to a pseudogene. This CDR3 comprises 18 residues.

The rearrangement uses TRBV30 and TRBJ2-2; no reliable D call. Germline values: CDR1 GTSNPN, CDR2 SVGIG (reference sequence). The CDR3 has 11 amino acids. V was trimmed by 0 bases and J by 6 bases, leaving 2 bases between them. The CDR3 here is CAWSVPGELFF. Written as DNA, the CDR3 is TGTGCCTGGAGTGTACCCGGGGAGCTGTTTTTT.